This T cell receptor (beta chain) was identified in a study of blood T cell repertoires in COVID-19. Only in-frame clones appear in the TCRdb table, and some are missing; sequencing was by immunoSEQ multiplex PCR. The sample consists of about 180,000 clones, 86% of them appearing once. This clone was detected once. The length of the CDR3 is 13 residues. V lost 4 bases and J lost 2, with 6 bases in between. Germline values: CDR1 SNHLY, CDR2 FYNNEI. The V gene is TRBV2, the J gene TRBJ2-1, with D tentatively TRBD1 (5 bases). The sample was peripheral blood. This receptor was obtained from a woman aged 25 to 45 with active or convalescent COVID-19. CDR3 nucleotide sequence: TGTGCCAGCAGTGGGGGCGCCTACAATGAGCAGTTCTTC. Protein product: CASSGGAYNEQFF. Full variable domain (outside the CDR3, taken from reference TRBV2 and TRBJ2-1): EPEVTQTPSHQVTQMGQEVILRCVPISNHLYFYWYRQILGQKVEFLVSFYNNEISEKSEIFDDQFSVERPDGSNFTLKIRSTKLEDSAMYFCASSGGAYNEQFFGPGTRLTVL.